The entry below describes one T cell receptor beta chain. Its antigen remains undetermined. No base-level quality is on record; no much larger clone is a single base apart. This entry comes from a study of shared clonotypes between healthy human individuals (dated by TCRdb to 2020 to 2021). Regarding the study in general: A couple of women and a few men aged 18 to 49 years were included in the cohort. Per donor, leukapheresis produced somewhere between about 0.85 and 9.5 billion PBMCs. The study deeply sequenced blood TCR repertoires of about five healthy adults to estimate repertoire size and the extent of clonotype sharing between individuals. To increase sequencing depth and limit assay-specific biases, different laboratories used diverse techniques to prepare libraries and sequence TCR repertoires. Per donor, three plates each were used for CD4 naive and CD4 memory, two for CD8 naive, and one for CD8 memory.

CD8 naive samples were obtained by positive selection for CCR7 among CD45RO-negative cells, yielding a CD45RA+CCR7+ population from which TemRA cells were excluded. Healthy HIV-negative adults with no recently reported acute infections or vaccinations were included as donors. Only Caucasian adults living in Nashville, Tennessee, USA were represented among the donors. Blood was collected by leukapheresis, and PBMCs were isolated by Ficoll-Histopaque density gradient centrifugation and then cryopreserved in liquid nitrogen vapor phase. Purity and quantity of every magnetically sorted T cell population were checked by analytical flow cytometry. From each sorted fraction, genomic DNA was isolated and quantified by UV absorbance on a Nanodrop 2000c. TCR CDR3 regions were amplified from genomic DNA by multiplex PCR using the deep immunoSEQ assay. Genomic DNA extracted from each cell subset was distributed evenly over all wells of several immunoSEQ 96-well plates, and each plate served as one replicate. Each replicate PCR for sorted subsets received about 0.2 ug genomic DNA, equal to 30,000 or so T cell genomes. Purified libraries were measured with a Qubit 3.0 fluorometer, size-checked on a Bioanalyzer 2100, and measured again with the KAPA Library Quantification kit. Every immunoSEQ 96-well plate was sequenced on a separate single-read 150-cycle Illumina NextSeq 550 flow cell. In the original analysis: Because only junctional sequences without quality scores were contained in the immunoSEQ output, filtering matching that applied to full-length reads could not be performed. To assign V/J genes and CDR3, sequences were annotated using PyIR, a Python wrapper for IgBLAST v1.9, with IMGT germline references. Reads were removed for weak V/J assignments (E-value above 1e-6), missing CDR3, stop codons, out-of-frame junctions, or ambiguous translated residues. A V3J clonotype was defined by an identical inferred V gene, J gene, and CDR3 amino acid sequence. Percentage overlap between repertoires was computed as shared unique clonotypes divided by the size of the smaller repertoire. Three approaches were used to assess repertoire richness: RTK rarefaction, the Chao1 estimator, and Recon v2.1 estimates of unobserved clonotypes. OLGA was used to compute generation probabilities for all TCRbeta clonotypes that the gDNA method yielded from a few donors. TCRdb stores this immuneACCESS table with in-frame sequences only. Part of the clones is absent; in the studies checked, under half of the shortfall reflects unresolved V genes, and no reason is known for the rest. V, J and clone size are those of that table, while D and trimming were read from the DNA. The sample table holds about 2.1 million clones, of which about 93% were seen once. The ten biggest clones cover about 1.5% of the sample.

The CDR3 spans 16 residues, from the cysteine through the phenylalanine. Only CDR3 DNA remains: 48 bases, in frame from the first base. CDR1 SGHDT and CDR2 YYEEEE are derived from the germline V gene. V loses 4 bases of germline sequence and J loses 1 base, and the interval between the two ends is 14 bases. Here is what the overall study found, with its caveats: Compared with non-shared clonotypes, clonotypes shared by all four sorted-subset donors had higher generation probabilities. Sharing across a handful of donors was observed for approximately 4.6% of naive CD4, about 3.2% of naive CD8, over 2% of memory CD4, and about 0.39% of memory CD8 clonotypes. Incomplete sequencing was indicated by rarefaction of sorted-subset datasets, despite the large sequencing depth. Naive subsets generally had larger estimated clonotype richness than memory subsets did. Pairwise subsampling indicated that sequencing depth was expected to affect the degree of clonotype sharing among donors. The genetic and exposure-history diversity represented was limited by the small number of donors. Sampling was restricted to blood, and TCR repertoires in tissue are likely to differ from TCR repertoires in blood.

The sequence derives from a man younger than 35 in good health. Some clones in this sample may be carry-over from other donors' samples. Sequenced: naive CD8+ T cells from PBMCs. The sample's cell subset or site, from its label and the paper: CD45RA+CCR7+. The V gene is TRBV5-6 and the J gene is TRBJ2-2, with no D gene named confidently. The DNA sequence follows: TGTGCCAGCAGCCCGGGTCTAAGTGGGAACACCGGGGAGCTGTTTTTT. It specifies CASSPGLSGNTGELFF.